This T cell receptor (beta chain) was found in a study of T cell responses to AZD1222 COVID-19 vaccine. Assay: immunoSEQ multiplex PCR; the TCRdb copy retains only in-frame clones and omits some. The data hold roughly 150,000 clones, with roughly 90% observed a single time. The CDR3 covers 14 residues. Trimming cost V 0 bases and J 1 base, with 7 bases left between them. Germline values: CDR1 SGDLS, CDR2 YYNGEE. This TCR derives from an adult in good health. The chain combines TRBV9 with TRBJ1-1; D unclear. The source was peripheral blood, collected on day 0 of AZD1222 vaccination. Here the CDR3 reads CASSVATRNTEAFF. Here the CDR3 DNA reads TGTGCCAGCAGCGTAGCTACTCGGAACACTGAAGCTTTCTTT.